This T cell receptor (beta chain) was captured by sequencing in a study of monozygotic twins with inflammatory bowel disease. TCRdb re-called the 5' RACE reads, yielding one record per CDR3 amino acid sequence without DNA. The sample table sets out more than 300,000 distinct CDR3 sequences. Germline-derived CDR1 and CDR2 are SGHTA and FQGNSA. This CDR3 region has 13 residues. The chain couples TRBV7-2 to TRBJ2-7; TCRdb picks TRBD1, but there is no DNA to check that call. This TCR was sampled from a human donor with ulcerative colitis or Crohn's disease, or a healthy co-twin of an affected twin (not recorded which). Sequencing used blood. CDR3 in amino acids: CASSPQGIYEQYF.